This T cell receptor (beta chain) stems from a study of blood T cell repertoires in COVID-19. Study-wide background: What the recovered Cohort 3 donors had was two negative PCRs, clearance, or symptom resolution. Sources were T cells, B-cell-depleted T cells, or PBMCs; the material itself was cDNA or gDNA. Some COVID-19 samples were acute and others convalescent; all came from the United States, Italy and Spain.

V lost 2 bases to trimming and J lost 5 bases, with 9 bases between them. Looked up from germline, CDR1 is MNHEY and CDR2 is SMNVEV (reference sequence). This CDR3 has 13 residues. Libraries were prepared by immunoSEQ multiplex PCR; TCRdb keeps only in-frame clonotypes and omits some of them. The sample records about 200,000 clones, 70% to 90% being singletons. Participant age was roughly 18 to 100 years, and participants resided in 20 to 30 US areas. This clone has only one observation. Sequencing input: PBMCs or T cells enriched from blood (not recorded which). This clonotype originated in a woman between 40 and 50 years old in a cohort exposed to, infected with or recovered from COVID-19 (not recorded which). The V and J genes are TRBV27 and TRBJ1-2; possibly TRBD1 for D (5 bases). CDR3 nucleotide sequence: TGTGCCAGCAGTTTAATTTCAGGGTATGGCTACACCTTC. Amino acid sequence: CASSLISGYGYTF.